These 17 T cell receptor beta chains came from one sample sequenced in a study of shared clonotypes between healthy human individuals. Method: immunoSEQ multiplex PCR; TCRdb's copy keeps in-frame clones and lacks some. The sample shows about 1.5 million clones, over 95% of them seen only once. Sequencing was carried out using naive CD4+ T cells sorted from blood. Subset described: CD45RA+ positively selected. The receptors were gathered from a man aged 25-40 years in good health.

The J gene is TRBJ2-1, the V gene TRBV7-9, with D possibly being TRBD2 (5 bases). The germline V and J ends were trimmed by 4 bases and 7 bases, with 14 bases remaining between them. There are 14 residues in the CDR3. CDR1 and CDR2 from the germline V gene are SEHNR and FQNEAQ (reference sequence). CDR3 bases: TGTGCCAGCAGCTCTAAGACTCCGGGGAATGAGCAGTTCTTC. This encodes CASSSKTPGNEQFF.

The chain recombines TRBV4-3 with TRBJ1-2; no clear D gene. V was cut by 2 bases and J by 8 bases, with 12 bases left in between. CDR1 and CDR2 from the germline V gene are LGHNA and YSLEER. The CDR3 length is 13 residues. The CDR3 spells CASSQRAGEGYTF. The CDR3 bases are TGCGCCAGCAGCCAACGGGCTGGGGAAGGCTACACCTTC.

The chain uses TRBV19 and TRBJ1-3; perhaps TRBD1 as D (5 bases). From germline, CDR1 is LNHDA and CDR2 SQIVND (reference sequence). V lost 6 bases and J lost 0, with 6 bases in between. The CDR3 is made up of 13 amino acids. The CDR3, as DNA: TGTGCCAGTAGGGACAACTCTGGAAACACCATATATTTT. Its translation: CASRDNSGNTIYF.

The rearrangement links TRBV11-2 to TRBJ2-5; the D call may be TRBD1 or TRBD2 (5 bases each). CDR1 and CDR2 from the germline V gene are SGHAT and FQNNGV. Between the trimmed V and J ends, which lost 5 bases and 5 bases, there was a span of 15 bases. The CDR3 is made up of 14 amino acids. The CDR3 loop reads CASSRGVIKETQYF. The CDR3 nucleotides are TGTGCCAGCAGCCGAGGGGTCATTAAGGAGACCCAGTACTTC.

The rearrangement uses TRBV11-2 and TRBJ2-7, with a possible D match to TRBD2 (6 bases). This CDR3 spans 15 amino acids. Germline V gene data show CDR1 as SGHAT and CDR2 as FQNNGV. V was shortened by 6 bases and J by 6 bases, with 21 bases between the two germline ends. CDR3 loop: CASSPRLGGTGEQYF. For the CDR3, the DNA is TGTGCCAGCAGTCCTCGACTAGGTGGTACTGGCGAGCAGTACTTC.

This CDR3 reads CASSIDIQPQHF. The CDR3 DNA reads as TGTGCCAGTAGTATAGATATCCAGCCCCAGCATTTT. V is TRBV19 and J is TRBJ1-5; no definite D call. This CDR3 is 12 amino acids long. Deletions cut 0 bases from V and 7 bases from J, with 4 bases between. Germline-derived CDR1 and CDR2 are LNHDA and SQIVND (reference sequence).

This clone was recorded only once. The chain employs TRBV28 and TRBJ1-2; 8 bases map to TRBD1. The CDR3 loop spans 15 amino acids. The germline V gene has CDR1 MDHEN and CDR2 SYDVKM. Trimming removed 5 bases from V and 2 bases from J; junction bases left unmatched: 7. The CDR3 bases are TGTGCCAGCAGTCAGTGGACAGGGACGAACTATGGCTACACCTTC. This gives the protein CASSQWTGTNYGYTF.

The chain combines TRBV10-3 with TRBJ1-2; tentative D call: TRBD1 (5 bases). This CDR3 has 16 residues. Trimming stripped 0 bases from V and 0 bases from J, with 11 bases between. Germline V gene sequence: CDR1 ENHRY, CDR2 SYGVKD. CDR3 sequence (DNA): TGTGCCATCAGTGAGTCCGGGGGGATTACTAACTATGGCTACACCTTC. Translated, it gives CAISESGGITNYGYTF.

V is TRBV15 and J is TRBJ2-1, with D unclear. Trimming left V 0 bases short and J 12 bases short, with 18 bases between. Per the germline V gene, CDR1 is LNHNV and CDR2 is YYDKDF (reference sequence). The CDR3 loop spans 15 amino acids. The CDR3 is CATSRDPLSGSGQFF. The CDR3, as DNA: TGTGCCACCAGCAGAGATCCGCTATCCGGTAGTGGGCAGTTCTTC.

The rearrangement uses TRBV18 and TRBJ1-5; D is uncertain. The germline V gene has CDR1 KGHSH and CDR2 LQKENI. V was clipped by 3 bases and J by 3 bases, with 6 bases between them. The CDR3 is 13 residues long. The DNA of the CDR3 is TGTGCCAGCTCACCGGCTTTCAATCAGCCCCAGCATTTT. Translating gives CASSPAFNQPQHF. The whole variable domain, remainder taken from reference TRBV18 and TRBJ1-5, is NAGVMQNPRHLVRRRGQEARLRCSPMKGHSHVYWYRQLPEEGLKFMVYLQKENIIDESGMPKERFSAEFPKEGPSILRIQQVVRGDSAAYFCASSPAFNQPQHFGDGTRLSIL.

The chain carries TRBV4-3 and TRBJ2-7, with D uncertain. The CDR3 is made up of 14 amino acids. The V end lost 0 bases, the J end lost 5 bases, and 11 bases lay between the germline ends. Germline CDR1 LGHNA, CDR2 YSLEER. In nucleotides, the CDR3 is TGCGCCAGCAGCCAAGATGGCGAAGGCGACGAGCAGTACTTC. Translating it yields CASSQDGEGDEQYF.

CDR3 sequence (DNA): TGTGCCAGCAGCACCCGGACAGGGGGAGTGGGTGAGACCCAGTACTTC. Residues: CASSTRTGGVGETQYF. The chain joins TRBV11-2 to TRBJ2-5, with 10 bases that match TRBD1. Germline values: CDR1 SGHAT, CDR2 FQNNGV. The CDR3 runs to 16 residues. V gave up 5 bases and J gave up 5 bases; unmatched junction bases: 11. The full variable domain, rest sourced from reference TRBV11-2 and TRBJ2-5, is EAGVAQSPRYKIIEKRQSVAFWCNPISGHATLYWYQQILGQGPKLLIQFQNNGVVDDSQLPKDRFSAERLKGVDSTLKIQPAKLEDSAVYLCASSTRTGGVGETQYFGPGTRLLVL.

The chain joins TRBV18 to TRBJ2-3; D remains ambiguous. V was trimmed by 6 bases and J by 1 base, leaving 8 bases between them. The CDR3 totals 13 residues. Germline V gene sequence: CDR1 KGHSH, CDR2 LQKENI. CDR3 sequence reads: CASSFDRTDTQYF. CDR3 nucleotides: TGTGCCAGCTCCTTTGACCGCACAGATACGCAGTATTTT.

The sample holds one count of this clone. The chain links TRBV10-3 to TRBJ2-1, with 9 nucleotides matching TRBD2. CDR3 size: 15 residues. With V trimmed by 4 bases and J by 4 bases, 5 bases remained unmatched. The germline gives CDR1 ENHRY, CDR2 SYGVKD. The CDR3 loop reads CAISAASGEYNEQFF. For the CDR3, the DNA is TGTGCCATCAGTGCGGCTAGCGGGGAATACAATGAGCAGTTCTTC.

CDR3 in amino acids: CASSKAGQGYNEQFF. Written as DNA, the CDR3 is TGTGCCAGCAGCAAAGCCGGACAGGGTTACAATGAGCAGTTCTTC. The V call is TRBV21-1, the J call TRBJ2-1; the table's D gene call, TRBD1, was not cross checked with the DNA. TRBV21-1 is tagged as a pseudogene. This CDR3 has 15 amino acids.

The rearrangement uses TRBV7-9 and TRBJ2-4; 11 nucleotides match TRBD1. Looked up from germline, CDR1 is SEHNR and CDR2 is FQNEAQ (reference sequence). This CDR3 spans 17 amino acids. Unmatched junction bases numbered 8, after V lost 4 bases and J lost 3 bases. CDR3 amino acids: CASSSLDRGLDKNIQYF. CDR3 bases: TGTGCCAGCAGCTCCCTGGACAGGGGGCTCGACAAAAACATTCAGTACTTC.

The J gene is TRBJ2-7, the V gene TRBV4-1, with 10 bases identical to TRBD2. CDR1 is MGHRA, CDR2 YSYEKL, per germline. V gave up 0 bases and J gave up 7 bases; unmatched junction bases: 15. This CDR3 has 18 amino acids. CDR3: CASSQEPAGGPILREQYF. DNA for the CDR3: TGCGCCAGCAGCCAAGAACCAGCGGGAGGGCCAATCCTACGGGAGCAGTACTTC.